Included here is one T cell receptor beta chain sequence, with context. The antigen remains unidentified. The data belong to a study of somatic mutations in cytotoxic T cells in rheumatoid arthritis. Study-level information: Selected T-cell populations stained with V beta antibodies were isolated by flow sorting to nearly 100% purity; these included V beta1+ cells subjected to TCRB sequencing.

The study pulled out CD4+ and CD8+ cells with positive magnetic bead selection and then checked their purity by flow cytometry. Findings and limits, study-wide: For CD8+ T-cell clonality, rheumatoid arthritis patients and age-matched healthy controls did not differ significantly.

Germline lookup yields CDR1 LNHNV and CDR2 YYDKDF (reference sequence). The V end lost 0 bases, the J end lost 5 bases, and 7 bases lay between the germline ends. There are 13 residues in the CDR3. Here immunoSEQ multiplex PCR was the method, and the copy in TCRdb shows in-frame clones only, minus some. This sample yields over 10,000 clones, of which around 83% are seen a single time; 13% to 15% belongs to the top ten. The chain has TRBV15 and TRBJ2-5; unclear D gene. The source material was CD8+ T cells sorted from blood. This sequence was found in a woman aged 60-75 years in good health. CDR3 sequence reads: CATSRESPETQYF. Written as DNA, the CDR3 is TGTGCCACCAGCAGAGAGTCTCCGGAGACCCAGTACTTC.